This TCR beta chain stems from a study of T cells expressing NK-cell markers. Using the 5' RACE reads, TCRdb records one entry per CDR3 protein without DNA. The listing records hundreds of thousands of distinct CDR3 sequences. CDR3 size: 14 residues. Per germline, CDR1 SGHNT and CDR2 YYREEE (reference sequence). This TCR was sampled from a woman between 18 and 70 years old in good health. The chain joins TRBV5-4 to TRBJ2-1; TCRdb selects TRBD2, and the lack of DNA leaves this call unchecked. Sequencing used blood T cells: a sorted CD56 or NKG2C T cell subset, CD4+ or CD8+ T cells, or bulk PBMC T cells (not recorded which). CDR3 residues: CASTRRGRYNEQFF.